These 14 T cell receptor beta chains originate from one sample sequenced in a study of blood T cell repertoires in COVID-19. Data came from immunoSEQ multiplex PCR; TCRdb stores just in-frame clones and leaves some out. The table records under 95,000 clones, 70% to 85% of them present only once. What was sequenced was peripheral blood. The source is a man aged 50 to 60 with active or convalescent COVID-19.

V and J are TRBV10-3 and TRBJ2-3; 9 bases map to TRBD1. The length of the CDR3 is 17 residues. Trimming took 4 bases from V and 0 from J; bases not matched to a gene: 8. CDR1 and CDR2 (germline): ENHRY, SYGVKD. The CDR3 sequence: CAISAFQQGASTDTQYF. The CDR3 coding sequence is TGTGCCATCAGTGCCTTCCAACAGGGGGCAAGCACAGATACGCAGTATTTT.

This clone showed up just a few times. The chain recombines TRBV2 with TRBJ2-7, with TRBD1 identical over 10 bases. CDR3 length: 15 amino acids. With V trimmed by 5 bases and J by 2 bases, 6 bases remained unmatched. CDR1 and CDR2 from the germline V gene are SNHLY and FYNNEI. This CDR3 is CASSYTGTGAYEQYF. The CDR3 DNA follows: TGTGCCAGCAGTTACACCGGGACAGGGGCCTACGAGCAGTACTTC.

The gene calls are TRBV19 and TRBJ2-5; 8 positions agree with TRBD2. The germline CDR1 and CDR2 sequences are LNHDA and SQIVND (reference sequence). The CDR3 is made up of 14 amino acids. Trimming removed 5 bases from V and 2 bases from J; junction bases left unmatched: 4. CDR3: CASSVIAGQETQYF. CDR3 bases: TGTGCCAGTAGTGTCATAGCGGGACAAGAGACCCAGTACTTC.

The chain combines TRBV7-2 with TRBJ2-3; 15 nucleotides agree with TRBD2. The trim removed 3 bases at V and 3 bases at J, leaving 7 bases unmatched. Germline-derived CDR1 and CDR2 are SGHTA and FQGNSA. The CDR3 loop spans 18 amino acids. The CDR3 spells CASSLYRTSGGATDTQYF. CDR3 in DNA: TGTGCCAGCAGCTTGTATAGGACTAGCGGGGGGGCAACAGATACGCAGTATTTT.

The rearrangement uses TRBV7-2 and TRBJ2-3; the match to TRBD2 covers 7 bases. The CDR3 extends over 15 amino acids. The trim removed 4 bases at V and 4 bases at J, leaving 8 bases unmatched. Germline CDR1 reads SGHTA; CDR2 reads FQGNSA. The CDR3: CASSSRGEGADTQYF. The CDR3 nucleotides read TGTGCCAGCAGCTCCCGGGGGGAGGGAGCAGATACGCAGTATTTT.

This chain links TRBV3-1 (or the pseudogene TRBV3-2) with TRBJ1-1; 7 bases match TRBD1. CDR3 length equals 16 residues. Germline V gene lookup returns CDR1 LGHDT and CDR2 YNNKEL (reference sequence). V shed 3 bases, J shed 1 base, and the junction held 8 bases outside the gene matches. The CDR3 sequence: CASSQNPQGWNTEAFF. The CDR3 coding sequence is TGTGCCAGCAGCCAGAACCCACAGGGGTGGAACACTGAAGCTTTCTTT.

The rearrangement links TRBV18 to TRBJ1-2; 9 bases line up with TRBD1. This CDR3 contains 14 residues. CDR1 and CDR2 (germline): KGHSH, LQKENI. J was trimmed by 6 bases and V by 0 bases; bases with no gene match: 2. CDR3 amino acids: CASSPPNRGHGYTF. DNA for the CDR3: TGTGCCAGCTCACCACCGAACAGGGGGCATGGCTACACCTTC.

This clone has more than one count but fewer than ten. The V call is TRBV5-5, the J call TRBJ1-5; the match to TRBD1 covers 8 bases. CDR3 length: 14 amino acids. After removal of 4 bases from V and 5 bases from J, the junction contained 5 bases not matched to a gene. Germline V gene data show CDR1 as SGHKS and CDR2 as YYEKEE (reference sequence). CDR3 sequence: CASSPGTGYQPQHF. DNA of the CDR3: TGTGCCAGCAGCCCGGGGACAGGTTATCAGCCCCAGCATTTT.

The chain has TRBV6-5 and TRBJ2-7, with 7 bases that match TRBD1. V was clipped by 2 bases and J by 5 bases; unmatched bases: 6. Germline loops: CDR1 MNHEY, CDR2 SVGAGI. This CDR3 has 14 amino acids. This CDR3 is CASSYERQGHEQYF. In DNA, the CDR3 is TGTGCCAGCAGTTACGAGAGACAGGGCCACGAGCAGTACTTC.

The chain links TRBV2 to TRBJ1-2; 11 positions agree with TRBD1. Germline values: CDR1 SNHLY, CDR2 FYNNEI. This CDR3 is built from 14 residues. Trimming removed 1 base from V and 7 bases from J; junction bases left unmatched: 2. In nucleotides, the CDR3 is TGTGCCAGCAGTGAAGGGACAGGGGGCGGTGGCTACACCTTC. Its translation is CASSEGTGGGGYTF. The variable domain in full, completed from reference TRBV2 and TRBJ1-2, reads EPEVTQTPSHQVTQMGQEVILRCVPISNHLYFYWYRQILGQKVEFLVSFYNNEISEKSEIFDDQFSVERPDGSNFTLKIRSTKLEDSAMYFCASSEGTGGGGYTFGSGTRLTVV.

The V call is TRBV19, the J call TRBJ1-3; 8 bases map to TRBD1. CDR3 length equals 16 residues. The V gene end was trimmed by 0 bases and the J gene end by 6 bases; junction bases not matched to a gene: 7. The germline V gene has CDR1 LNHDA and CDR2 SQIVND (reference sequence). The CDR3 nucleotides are TGTGCCAGTAGTATAGATTGGGGACAGGACAAAAACACCATATATTTT. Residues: CASSIDWGQDKNTIYF. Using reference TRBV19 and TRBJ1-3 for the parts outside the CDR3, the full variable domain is DGGITQSPKYLFRKEGQNVTLSCEQNLNHDAMYWYRQDPGQGLRLIYYSQIVNDFQKGDIAEGYSVSREKKESFPLTVTSAQKNPTAFYLCASSIDWGQDKNTIYFGEGSWLTVV.

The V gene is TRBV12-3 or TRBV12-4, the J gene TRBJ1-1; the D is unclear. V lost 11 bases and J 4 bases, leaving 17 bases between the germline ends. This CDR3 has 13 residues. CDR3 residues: CAANRGISTEAFF. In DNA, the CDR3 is TGTGCCGCCAACAGAGGGATCAGCACTGAAGCTTTCTTT.

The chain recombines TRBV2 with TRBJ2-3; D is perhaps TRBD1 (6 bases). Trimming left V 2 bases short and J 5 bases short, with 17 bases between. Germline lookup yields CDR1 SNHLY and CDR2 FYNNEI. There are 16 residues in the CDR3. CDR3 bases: TGTGCCAGCAGTGAAAGGTCCTTTGGGGGCATAGATACGCAGTATTTT. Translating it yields CASSERSFGGIDTQYF.

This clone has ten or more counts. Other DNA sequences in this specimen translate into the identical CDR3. In nucleotides, the CDR3 is TGTGCCAGCAGTCCGGGCGGGGGACTGAACACTGAAGCTTTCTTT. Translated: CASSPGGGLNTEAFF. V is TRBV11-3 and J is TRBJ1-1, with D perhaps TRBD1 (5 bases). Per the germline V gene, CDR1 is SGHNT and CDR2 is YENEEA. Between the trimmed V and J ends, which lost 6 bases and 0 bases, there was a span of 14 bases. CDR3 length equals 15 residues.